The 22 T cell receptor beta chains below all came from one sample that was sequenced in a study of blood T cell repertoires in COVID-19 (dated by TCRdb to the early 2020s). To prepare the library, the immunoSEQ multiplex PCR assay was applied. Held by TCRdb, this immuneACCESS table contains in-frame sequences only and omits some clones. Under half of the omission traces to an unresolved V gene where checked; the cause of the rest is unknown. This sample lists under 250,000 clones; more than 70% were detected once. 3.6% of the sample is in the top ten clones. Sequenced sample: peripheral blood. The receptors were sampled from a woman of 80 years or more with acute or convalescent COVID-19.

CDR3 sequence reads: CASSVGARMNTEAFF. The CDR3 DNA sequence: TGTGCCAGCAGCGTAGGGGCTCGGATGAACACTGAAGCTTTCTTT. The V and J genes are TRBV7-8 and TRBJ1-1; a possible D gene is TRBD1 (5 bases). V was clipped by 5 bases and J by 0 bases, with 13 bases between them. CDR1 is SGHVS, CDR2 FQNEAQ, per germline. The CDR3 consists of 15 residues.

This chain connects TRBV6-6 to TRBJ1-1, with unresolved D. Germline V gene sequence: CDR1 MNHNY, CDR2 SVGAGI (reference sequence). Trimming shortened V by 4 bases and J by 1 base, and 13 bases separated the two germline ends. The CDR3 is 15 amino acids. The CDR3 sequence: CASSFPPGRNTEAFF. CDR3 bases: TGTGCCAGCAGTTTCCCCCCGGGAAGGAACACTGAAGCTTTCTTT.

The chain combines TRBV29-1 with TRBJ2-5, with D maybe TRBD1 (6 bases). V was shortened by 5 bases and J by 3 bases, with 10 bases between the two germline ends. CDR3 length equals 12 residues. Per germline, CDR1 SQVTM and CDR2 ANQGSEA. The CDR3 sequence: CSVLDSKETQYF. The DNA for the CDR3 is TGCAGCGTTCTGGACAGCAAAGAGACCCAGTACTTC.

This clone occurred once. This chain uses TRBV7-2 with TRBJ2-5, with D possibly TRBD2 on 5 matching bases. Germline V gene data show CDR1 as SGHTA and CDR2 as FQGNSA. Trimming removed 3 bases at V and 3 bases at J, with 8 bases between. CDR3 length equals 13 residues. CDR3 nucleotide sequence: TGTGCCAGCAGCTTCCGGGGAAAAGAGACCCAGTACTTC. This codes for CASSFRGKETQYF.

This rearrangement joins TRBV5-4 to TRBJ2-1; possibly TRBD2 for D (7 bases). V was shortened by 2 bases and J by 2 bases, with 17 bases between the two germline ends. The CDR3 has 17 amino acids. Germline V gives CDR1 SGHNT, CDR2 YYREEE (reference sequence). The CDR3 bases are TGTGCCAGCAGCTTAGGAGGGGGGGCTACAACCTACAATGAGCAGTTCTTC. Its protein is CASSLGGGATTYNEQFF.

This chain joins TRBV6-5 and TRBJ2-5; tentatively, D is TRBD2 (6 bases). The CDR3 has 13 amino acids. The V gene lost 2 bases and the J gene lost 2 bases, with 6 bases spanning the gap. CDR1 is MNHEY, CDR2 SVGAGI, per germline. The CDR3 loop reads CASSYREQETQYF. In DNA, the CDR3 is TGTGCCAGCAGTTACCGGGAGCAAGAGACCCAGTACTTC.

V gene TRBV7-9 combines with J gene TRBJ1-1; a weak D match, TRBD1 (5 bases). Trimming cost V 0 bases and J 10 bases, with 15 bases left between them. The germline CDR1 and CDR2 sequences are SEHNR and FQNEAQ (reference sequence). The CDR3 sequence is 14 residues long. CDR3 sequence (DNA): TGTGCCAGCAGCTTAGCGGGGTTACGGGGGGTAGCTTTCTTT. This gives the protein CASSLAGLRGVAFF. Together with reference TRBV7-9 and TRBJ1-1, the CDR3 gives the full variable domain: DTGVSQNPRHKITKRGQNVTFRCDPISEHNRLYWYRQTLGQGPEFLTYFQNEAQLEKSRLLSDRFSAERPKGSFSTLEIQRTEQGDSAMYLCASSLAGLRGVAFFGQGTRLTVV.

In this sample, this clone turned up many times. The chain couples TRBV7-9 to TRBJ2-5; the match to TRBD2 covers 12 bases. J gave up 4 bases and V 8 bases, and 11 bases lay outside the gene matches. The CDR3 runs to 16 residues. Germline CDR1 SEHNR, CDR2 FQNEAQ (reference sequence). This chain's CDR3 is CASETSGGPGGETQYF. The CDR3 DNA sequence: TGTGCCAGCGAGACTAGCGGGGGACCCGGGGGAGAGACCCAGTACTTC.

This sequence joins TRBV6-1 and TRBJ1-2; TRBD1 matches 9 bases. After removal of 2 bases from V and 4 bases from J, the junction contained 11 bases not matched to a gene. The CDR3 is made up of 17 amino acids. CDR1 is MNHNS and CDR2 is SASEGT in the germline V gene. The CDR3 coding sequence is TGTGCCAGCAGTGAACGACAGGGGGTCATTCGAAGCTATGGCTACACCTTC. Translation gives CASSERQGVIRSYGYTF.

This rearrangement joins TRBV11-2 to TRBJ1-4, with D maybe TRBD1 (6 bases). Between the trimmed V and J ends, which lost 11 bases and 4 bases, there was a span of 20 bases. The CDR3 is made up of 15 amino acids. Germline assignment: CDR1 SGHAT and CDR2 FQNNGV. The CDR3 reads CASQLGGAHNEKLFF. CDR3 bases: TGTGCCTCCCAGCTGGGGGGGGCACATAATGAAAAACTGTTTTTT.

V gene TRBV6-1 combines with J gene TRBJ1-5; weak D call: TRBD1 (5 bases). Germline lookup yields CDR1 MNHNS and CDR2 SASEGT. The germline V and J ends were trimmed by 6 bases and 0 bases, with 9 bases remaining between them. The CDR3 consists of 14 residues. The CDR3 sequence: CASRRQFSNQPQHF. In nucleotides, the CDR3 is TGTGCCAGCAGGAGACAGTTTAGCAATCAGCCCCAGCATTTT.

The chain carries TRBV10-3 and TRBJ2-2; maybe TRBD1 (5 bases). From germline, CDR1 is ENHRY and CDR2 SYGVKD. CDR3 length: 15 amino acids. V gave up 2 bases and J gave up 2 bases, with 9 bases separating them. CDR3 nucleotides: TGTGCCATCAGTGAGAGGCAGGGAAACACCGGGGAGCTGTTTTTT. It yields the protein CAISERQGNTGELFF.

The CDR3 coding sequence is TGTGCCAGCAGCCAGGGGCAACCAAATTCACCCCTCCACTTT. Protein sequence: CASSQGQPNSPLHF. The rearrangement uses TRBV9 and TRBJ1-6, with D possibly being TRBD1 (6 bases). CDR1 SGDLS and CDR2 YYNGEE come from the germline V gene. CDR3 length equals 14 residues. Trimming removed 4 bases at V and 7 bases at J, with 12 bases between.

This chain uses TRBV28 with TRBJ1-1; D gene ambiguous. CDR1 is MDHEN and CDR2 is SYDVKM in the germline V gene. Trimming took 3 bases from V and 5 from J, leaving 13 bases between them. CDR3 length: 14 residues. CDR3: CASSFPGGRTEAFF. CDR3 bases: TGTGCCAGCAGTTTCCCGGGAGGCAGGACTGAAGCTTTCTTT.

V usage is TRBV28 and J usage is TRBJ2-3, with D hard to call. The CDR3 sequence is 15 residues long. Germline loops: CDR1 MDHEN, CDR2 SYDVKM. Deletions cut 1 base from V and 3 bases from J, with 11 bases between. This chain's CDR3 is CASSLFGYRTDTQYF. The CDR3 region has the DNA TGTGCCAGCAGTTTATTCGGGTATAGGACAGATACGCAGTATTTT.

The rearrangement uses TRBV19 and TRBJ1-6; D unresolved. The germline gives CDR1 LNHDA, CDR2 SQIVND (reference sequence). Between the trimmed V and J ends, which lost 6 bases and 4 bases, there was a span of 4 bases. The CDR3 runs 12 residues. The CDR3 loop reads CASSPYNSPLHF. The CDR3 nucleotides read TGTGCCAGTAGCCCGTATAATTCACCCCTCCACTTT.

This clone has more than one count but fewer than ten. The chain links TRBV29-1 to TRBJ1-1; TRBD1 matches at 7 bases. The V segment lost 6 bases and the J segment 1 base; nucleotides outside the gene matches: 2. The CDR3 is 12 amino acids. Germline-derived CDR1 and CDR2 are SQVTM and ANQGSEA. CDR3 sequence: CSVYRGNTEAFF. CDR3 coding DNA: TGCAGCGTCTACAGGGGGAACACTGAAGCTTTCTTT.

This clone came up once. CDR3 DNA sequence: TGTGCCAGCAGTTTTGGGGGGTCCTCAGATACGCAGTATTTT. Protein sequence: CASSFGGSSDTQYF. The chain carries TRBV27 and TRBJ2-3, with a tentative D call TRBD2 (6 bases). V was pared by 3 bases and J by 4 bases, with 11 bases between. The CDR3 sequence is 14 residues long. Germline lookup yields CDR1 MNHEY and CDR2 SMNVEV (reference sequence).

The chain joins TRBV5-1 to TRBJ2-5, with D possibly matching TRBD1 (6 bases). Per germline, CDR1 SGHRS and CDR2 YFSETQ. The CDR3 contains 15 residues. V lost 0 bases, J lost 5 bases, and 14 bases lay in between. Here the CDR3 reads CASSLALGQGETQYF. DNA for the CDR3: TGCGCCAGCAGCTTGGCCCTGGGGCAGGGGGAGACCCAGTACTTC.

Comment on this clone: The same CDR3 can be traced to other DNA sequences in this sample. The chain uses TRBV5-1 and TRBJ2-3, with 8 bases fitting TRBD1. Per germline, CDR1 SGHRS and CDR2 YFSETQ. V shed 1 base, J shed 3 bases, and the junction held 1 base outside the gene matches. CDR3 size: 14 residues. The CDR3 is CASSLRQGTDTQYF. The CDR3 region has the DNA TGCGCCAGCAGCTTGAGACAGGGGACAGATACGCAGTATTTT.

The gene calls are TRBV11-3 and TRBJ2-1, with 11 bases lining up with TRBD2. J was trimmed by 6 bases and V by 0 bases; bases with no gene match: 7. The CDR3 is 17 residues long. The V gene's germline CDR1 is SGHNT and CDR2 YENEEA. The CDR3 is CASSLDRDSGGGNEQFF. The CDR3 nucleotides read TGTGCCAGCAGCTTAGATCGAGATAGCGGGGGGGGCAATGAGCAGTTCTTC.

The V call is TRBV11-2, the J call TRBJ2-5, with TRBD1 as a possible D gene (5 bases). CDR3 size: 14 residues. V shed 10 bases and J shed 5 bases, with 20 bases lying between them. Germline lookup yields CDR1 SGHAT and CDR2 FQNNGV. The DNA of the CDR3 is TGTGCCACCCGCAAGGGGATGGAAGTGGAGACCCAGTACTTC. Its protein is CATRKGMEVETQYF.